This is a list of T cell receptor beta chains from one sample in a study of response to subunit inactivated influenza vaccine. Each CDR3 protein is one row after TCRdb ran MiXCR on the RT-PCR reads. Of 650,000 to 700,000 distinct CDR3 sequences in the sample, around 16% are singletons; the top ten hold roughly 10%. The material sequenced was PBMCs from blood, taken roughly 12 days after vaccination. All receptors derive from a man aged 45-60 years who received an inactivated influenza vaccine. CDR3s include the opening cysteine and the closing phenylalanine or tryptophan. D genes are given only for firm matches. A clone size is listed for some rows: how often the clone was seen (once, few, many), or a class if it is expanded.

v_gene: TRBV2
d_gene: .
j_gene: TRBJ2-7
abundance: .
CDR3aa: CASRDPTETYEQYF
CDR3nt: TGTGCCAGCAGGGACCCGACAGAAACCTACGAGCAGTACTTC

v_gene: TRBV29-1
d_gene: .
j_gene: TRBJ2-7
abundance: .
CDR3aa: CSVGRGSHEQYF
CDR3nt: TGCAGCGTCGGTCGGGGGTCCCACGAGCAGTACTTC

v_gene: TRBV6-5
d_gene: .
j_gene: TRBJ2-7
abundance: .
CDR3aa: CASSYPDFSSYEQYF
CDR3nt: TGTGCCAGCAGTTACCCGGACTTTAGCTCCTACGAGCAGTACTTC

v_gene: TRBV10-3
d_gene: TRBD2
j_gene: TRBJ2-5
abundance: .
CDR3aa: CAISGLAGVVETQYF
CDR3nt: TGTGCCATCAGTGGACTAGCGGGAGTCGTGGAGACCCAGTACTTC

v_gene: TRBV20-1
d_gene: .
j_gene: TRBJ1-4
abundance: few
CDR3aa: CSGQPTNEKLFF
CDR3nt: TGCAGTGGCCAGCCAACTAATGAAAAACTGTTTTTT

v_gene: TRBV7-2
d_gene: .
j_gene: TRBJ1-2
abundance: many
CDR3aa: CASSLASGDLYGYTF
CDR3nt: TGTGCCAGCAGCTTAGCGTCGGGAGACCTCTATGGCTACACCTTC

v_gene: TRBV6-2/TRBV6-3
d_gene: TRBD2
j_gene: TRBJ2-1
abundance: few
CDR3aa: CASSYDSPMASGGSDNEQFF
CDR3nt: TGTGCCAGCAGTTATGACTCCCCAATGGCGAGCGGGGGCTCAGACAATGAGCAGTTCTTC

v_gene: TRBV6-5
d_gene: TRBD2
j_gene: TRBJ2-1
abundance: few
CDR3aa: CASSWGDRREGRNEQFF
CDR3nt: TGTGCCAGCAGTTGGGGGGACCGGCGGGAGGGCCGGAATGAGCAGTTCTTC

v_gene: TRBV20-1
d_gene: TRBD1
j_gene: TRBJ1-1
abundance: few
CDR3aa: CSARDSGTVGTEAFF
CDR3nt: TGCAGTGCTAGAGACTCAGGGACAGTGGGCACTGAAGCTTTCTTT

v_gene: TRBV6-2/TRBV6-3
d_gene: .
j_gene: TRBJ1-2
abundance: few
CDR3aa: CASSYGVYGYTF
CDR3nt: TGTGCCAGCAGTTACGGGGTGTATGGCTACACCTTC

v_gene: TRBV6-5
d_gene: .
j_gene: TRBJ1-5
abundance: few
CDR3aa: CASSYSNPYSNQPQHF
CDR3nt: TGTGCCAGCAGTTACTCGAACCCGTATAGCAATCAGCCCCAGCATTTT

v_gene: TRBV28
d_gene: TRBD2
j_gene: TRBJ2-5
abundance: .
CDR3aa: CASSWTPSGGETQYF
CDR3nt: TGTGCCAGCAGTTGGACACCTTCCGGGGGGGAGACCCAGTACTTC

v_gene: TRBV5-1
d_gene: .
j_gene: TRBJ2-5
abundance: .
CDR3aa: CASLGGGHQETQYF
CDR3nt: TGCGCCTCCCTGGGGGGCGGACATCAAGAGACCCAGTACTTC

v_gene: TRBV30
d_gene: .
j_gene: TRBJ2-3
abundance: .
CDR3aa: CAWIPANTDTQYF
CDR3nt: TGTGCCTGGATTCCGGCGAACACAGATACGCAGTATTTT

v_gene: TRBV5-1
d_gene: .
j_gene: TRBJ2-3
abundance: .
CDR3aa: CASSLFGSKTDTQYF
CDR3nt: TGCGCCAGCAGCTTGTTCGGGAGTAAAACAGATACGCAGTATTTT

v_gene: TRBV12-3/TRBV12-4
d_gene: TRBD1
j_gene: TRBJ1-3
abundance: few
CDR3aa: CASSNRGGNTIYF
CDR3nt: TGTGCCAGCAGTAACAGGGGTGGAAACACCATATATTTT

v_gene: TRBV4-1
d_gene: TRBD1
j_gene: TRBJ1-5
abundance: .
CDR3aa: CASSPTRGLEGNQPQHF
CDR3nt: TGCGCCAGCAGCCCTACGAGGGGGCTAGAAGGAAATCAGCCCCAGCATTTT

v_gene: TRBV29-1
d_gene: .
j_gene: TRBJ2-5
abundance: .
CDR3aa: CSAYIARQLETQYF
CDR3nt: TGCAGCGCTTACATCGCTAGACAATTAGAGACCCAGTACTTC

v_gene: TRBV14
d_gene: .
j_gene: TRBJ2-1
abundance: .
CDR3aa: CASSQGVGSEQFF
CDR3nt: TGTGCCAGCAGCCAAGGGGTAGGGAGTGAGCAGTTCTTC

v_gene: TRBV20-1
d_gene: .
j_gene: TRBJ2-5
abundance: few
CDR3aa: CSGWGARETQYF
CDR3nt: TGCAGTGGATGGGGGGCCCGAGAGACCCAGTACTTC

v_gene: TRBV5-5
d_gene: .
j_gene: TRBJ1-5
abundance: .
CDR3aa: CASSSDTQKGKPQHF
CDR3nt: TGTGCCAGCAGCTCCGACACCCAGAAAGGGAAGCCCCAGCATTTT

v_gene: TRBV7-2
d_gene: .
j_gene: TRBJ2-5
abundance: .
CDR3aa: CASREHPEAGVDQYF
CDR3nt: TGTGCCAGCAGAGAACACCCCGAGGCCGGGGTCGACCAGTACTTC